One and the same sample provided the 17 T cell receptor beta chains below, sequenced in a study of PD-1 blockade in classical Hodgkin lymphoma. Every one of the patients relapsed after autologous stem cell transplantation (brentuximab vedotin exposure was variable). Libraries were prepared by immunoSEQ multiplex PCR; TCRdb keeps only in-frame clonotypes and omits some of them. Of 7,000 to 9,000 clones in the sample, around 80% were seen once. Sequenced here: peripheral blood mononuclear cells (PBMCs), sampled at baseline. Receptors were obtained from a human donor with classical Hodgkin lymphoma.

The chain recombines TRBV28 with TRBJ2-3; the match to TRBD1 covers 8 bases. Trimming cost V 6 bases and J 9 bases; bases outside gene matches: 11. Looked up from germline, CDR1 is MDHEN and CDR2 is SYDVKM. The CDR3 spans 14 residues. The CDR3 spells CASSGGARGLTQYF. The CDR3 bases are TGTGCCAGCAGCGGCGGGGCCAGGGGGCTAACGCAGTATTTT.

The genes are TRBV6-5 and TRBJ1-5; D gene ambiguous. The CDR3 loop spans 15 amino acids. V gave up 0 bases and J gave up 0 bases, with 6 bases separating them. Germline V lookup: CDR1 MNHEY, CDR2 SVGAGI. CDR3 in amino acids: CASSYSPDSNQPQHF. The CDR3 nucleotides read TGTGCCAGCAGTTACTCCCCAGATAGCAATCAGCCCCAGCATTTT.

The gene calls are TRBV6-5 and TRBJ2-3, with D unclear. Per the germline V gene, CDR1 is MNHEY and CDR2 is SVGAGI. The CDR3 is made up of 14 amino acids. Trimming left V 1 base short and J 3 bases short, with 8 bases between. CDR3 protein: CASSYYPGTDTQYF. The DNA for the CDR3 is TGTGCCAGCAGTTACTATCCAGGTACAGATACGCAGTATTTT.

The table lists this clone with a count of one. The gene calls are TRBV19 and TRBJ1-2; D is perhaps TRBD1 (6 bases). The CDR3 sequence is 13 residues long. V gave up 1 base and J gave up 6 bases, with 9 bases separating them. CDR1 LNHDA and CDR2 SQIVND come from the germline V gene (reference sequence). The CDR3 DNA sequence: TGTGCCAGTAGTATAGGGGGGCACGATGGCTACACCTTC. Residues: CASSIGGHDGYTF.

J is TRBJ2-7 and V is TRBV5-6; D ambiguous. The CDR3 runs 11 residues. The V gene lost 0 bases and the J gene lost 7 bases, with 5 bases spanning the gap. In germline, CDR1 is SGHDT, CDR2 YYEEEE. The CDR3 reads CASSLAREQYF. Here the CDR3 DNA reads TGTGCCAGCAGCTTGGCGAGGGAGCAGTACTTC.

The chain is built from TRBV2 and TRBJ2-7; D uncertain. V shed 6 bases and J shed 3 bases, with 18 bases lying between them. The CDR3 length is 15 residues. In germline, CDR1 is SNHLY, CDR2 FYNNEI. The CDR3 region is CASRADHFGGYEQYF. In DNA form, the CDR3 reads TGTGCCAGCAGGGCAGATCACTTTGGCGGCTACGAGCAGTACTTC. Filled out from reference TRBV2 and TRBJ2-7, the complete variable domain reads EPEVTQTPSHQVTQMGQEVILRCVPISNHLYFYWYRQILGQKVEFLVSFYNNEISEKSEIFDDQFSVERPDGSNFTLKIRSTKLEDSAMYFCASRADHFGGYEQYFGPGTRLTVT.

The V gene is TRBV19, the J gene TRBJ1-1; tentative D call: TRBD1 (5 bases). Germline V lookup: CDR1 LNHDA, CDR2 SQIVND (reference sequence). The CDR3 consists of 13 residues. Trimming shortened V by 3 bases and J by 6 bases, and 11 bases separated the two germline ends. CDR3 region: CASSIGGAAEAFF. CDR3 nucleotides: TGTGCCAGTAGTATTGGTGGGGCGGCTGAAGCTTTCTTT.

This sequence joins TRBV5-1 and TRBJ1-2; a possible D gene is TRBD1 (6 bases). The CDR3 extends over 14 amino acids. Per the germline V gene, CDR1 is SGHRS and CDR2 is YFSETQ. V lost 0 bases to trimming and J lost 0 bases, with 6 bases between them. The CDR3 coding sequence is TGCGCCAGCAGCTTGGACAGGGCTAACTATGGCTACACCTTC. Protein product: CASSLDRANYGYTF.

The chain combines TRBV7-2 with TRBJ1-3; no clear D. The germline V gene has CDR1 SGHTA and CDR2 FQGNSA. Trimming took off 5 bases at V and 0 bases at J, with 17 bases between the two ends. The CDR3 spans 17 residues. Here the CDR3 reads CASSPPGKLSSGNTIYF. The DNA for the CDR3 is TGTGCCAGCAGCCCCCCGGGTAAACTCAGCTCTGGAAACACCATATATTTT.

The chain joins TRBV5-6 to TRBJ2-2, with a tentative D call TRBD1 (5 bases). Deletions cut 4 bases from V and 2 bases from J, with 12 bases between. CDR1 and CDR2 (germline): SGHDT, YYEEEE. The CDR3 has 15 residues. CDR3 protein: CASSPGHLNTGELFF. The CDR3 DNA reads as TGTGCCAGCAGCCCAGGACACTTAAACACCGGGGAGCTGTTTTTT. Looking up the rest from reference TRBV5-6 and TRBJ2-2 gives the full variable domain: DAGVTQSPTHLIKTRGQQVTLRCSPKSGHDTVSWYQQALGQGPQFIFQYYEEEERQRGNFPDRFSGHQFPNYSSELNVNALLLGDSALYLCASSPGHLNTGELFFGEGSRLTVL.

The table lists this clone with a few counts. The chain employs TRBV5-1 and TRBJ1-1, with D possibly matching TRBD1 (5 bases). The germline CDR1 and CDR2 sequences are SGHRS and YFSETQ. V dropped 6 bases and J dropped 10 bases, with 22 bases sitting between them. The CDR3 contains 14 residues. CDR3 residues: CASTDAGVEEGAFF. The CDR3 nucleotides are TGCGCCAGCACCGATGCGGGGGTCGAAGAGGGAGCTTTCTTT.

The chain is built from TRBV10-3 and TRBJ2-7; D is unclear. Germline lookup yields CDR1 ENHRY and CDR2 SYGVKD. This CDR3 has 11 amino acids. V was cut by 4 bases and J by 4 bases, with 5 bases left in between. The CDR3 DNA is TGTGCCATCAGTGTGCAGTACGAGCAGTACTTC. This translates into CAISVQYEQYF.

The chain is built from TRBV7-8 and TRBJ2-3; unclear D gene. The CDR3 is 14 amino acids. V was pared by 7 bases and J by 0 bases, with 11 bases between. Germline V CDR1 and CDR2: SGHVS, FQNEAQ. CDR3 protein: CASILAESTDTQYF. The CDR3 bases are TGTGCCAGCATTCTGGCGGAAAGCACAGATACGCAGTATTTT.

V usage is TRBV14 and J usage is TRBJ2-5; 10 nucleotides line up with TRBD2. The CDR3 covers 17 residues. The ends lost 1 base at V and 1 base at J; junction bases unmatched: 6. The germline V gene has CDR1 SGHDN and CDR2 FVKESK. This chain's CDR3 is CASSQGILAGVQETQYF. In DNA, the CDR3 is TGTGCCAGCAGCCAAGGAATCCTAGCGGGAGTCCAAGAGACCCAGTACTTC.

This chain links TRBV7-2 with TRBJ2-7; 7 nucleotides align to TRBD2. J was trimmed by 5 bases and V by 5 bases; bases with no gene match: 9. CDR1 is SGHTA, CDR2 FQGNSA, per germline. CDR3 length: 14 residues. CDR3 amino acids: CASSTGLIPDEQYF. CDR3 nucleotides: TGTGCCAGCAGCACGGGACTAATTCCCGACGAGCAGTACTTC.

The rearrangement uses TRBV27 and TRBJ1-4; D unresolved. Trimming left V 3 bases short and J 1 base short, with 12 bases between. This CDR3 spans 16 amino acids. Germline values: CDR1 MNHEY, CDR2 SMNVEV (reference sequence). CDR3 amino acids: CASSFLGGQTNEKLFF. CDR3 coding DNA: TGTGCCAGCAGTTTCCTCGGCGGGCAAACTAATGAAAAACTGTTTTTT.

The genes are TRBV9 and TRBJ2-1; the match to TRBD2 covers 8 bases. V was clipped by 2 bases and J by 7 bases; unmatched bases: 8. The CDR3 totals 15 residues. CDR1 is SGDLS, CDR2 YYNGEE, per germline. The CDR3 region has the DNA TGTGCCAGCAGCGTGGCGGGAGGCACACAGAATGAGCAGTTCTTC. It is translated as CASSVAGGTQNEQFF.